One sample yielded the 3 T cell receptor beta chains listed below, sequenced in a study of human T cells and chemical hapten exposure. Time point of the sample: patch test 2, 6 weeks after DPC sensitization. The treatment denotes: therapeutic diphenylcyclopropenone sensitization with weekly scalp DPC. A single record per CDR3 protein comes from TCRdb applying MiXCR to the RACE reads. The table records about 96,000 distinct CDR3 sequences, approximately 9.3% of them present only once. Sample: whole blood, taken in connection with sensitization to the hapten diphenylcyclopropenone (DPC). Source of these receptors: a woman between 35 and 50 years old with alopecia areata. Some clones in this sample may be carry-over from other donors' samples.

This clonotype was counted ten times or more. The V call is TRBV2, the J call TRBJ2-1, with 8 bases that match TRBD1. This CDR3 spans 15 amino acids. Losses at the gene ends were 6 bases for V and 2 bases for J; bases not matched to a gene: 6. In germline, CDR1 is SNHLY, CDR2 FYNNEI. CDR3 sequence (DNA): TGTGCCAGCAGGGAACAGGGGGGAGCCTACAATGAGCAGTTCTTC. Protein: CASREQGGAYNEQFF.

This clonotype was detected only a few times. This chain connects TRBV7-3 to TRBJ1-2, with TRBD1 matching 10 bases. V was pared by 5 bases and J by 8 bases, with 8 bases of the junction left unmatched. The CDR3 sequence is 14 residues long. Germline V lookup: CDR1 SGHTA, CDR2 FQGTGA. The CDR3 sequence: CASSAGTGAYGYTF. CDR3 nucleotides: TGTGCCAGCAGCGCCGGGACAGGGGCTTACGGCTACACCTTC.

This clonotype has a handful of counts. J is TRBJ2-3 and V is TRBV12-3 or TRBV12-4; 11 nucleotides align to TRBD2. There are 16 residues in the CDR3. The V gene end was trimmed by 4 bases and the J gene end by 0 bases; junction bases not matched to a gene: 3. Written as DNA, the CDR3 is TGTGCCAGCAGTTGGGGACTAGCGGCTAGCACAGATACGCAGTATTTT. Residues: CASSWGLAASTDTQYF.